What follows are 25 T cell receptor beta chains derived from one specimen sequenced in a study of blood T cells in healthy people across ages. A sample-barcoded 5' primer and a J-beta primer mix were used in a second PCR of roughly 7 to 11 cycles. MiXCR, run by TCRdb on the 5' RACE reads, gives a single entry per CDR3 protein. Of 1.5 million to 2 million distinct CDR3 sequences listed, 30% to 40% are singletons. The sequencing input was blood. The source of these receptors is a woman aged 30 to 39 in good health.

The chain recombines TRBV25-1 with TRBJ2-5; D is undetermined. Germline loops: CDR1 MGHDK, CDR2 SYGVNS. V dropped 8 bases and J dropped 1 base, with 17 bases sitting between them. The length of the CDR3 is 15 residues. The CDR3: CASSSRGLPQETQYF. The CDR3 nucleotides read TGTGCCAGCTCCTCCCGTGGGCTCCCCCAAGAGACCCAGTACTTC.

Only a few counts were recorded for this clonotype. V and J are TRBV29-1 and TRBJ1-1, with 8 bases fitting TRBD1. V lost 6 bases to trimming and J lost 5 bases; unmatched junction nucleotides: 8. Germline V gene sequence: CDR1 SQVTM, CDR2 ANQGSEA. CDR3 length equals 13 residues. The CDR3 bases are TGCAGCGTCCCCAGGCAGGGGGCGACTGAAGCTTTCTTT. This translates into CSVPRQGATEAFF. Using reference TRBV29-1 and TRBJ1-1 for the parts outside the CDR3, the full variable domain is SAVISQKPSRDICQRGTSLTIQCQVDSQVTMMFWYRQQPGQSLTLIATANQGSEATYESGFVIDKFPISRPNLTFSTLTVSNMSPEDSSIYLCSVPRQGATEAFFGQGTRLTVV.

Remarks on this clonotype: The germline gene is not matched at one end of the junction; a read error may be the cause. The J gene is TRBJ2-7, the V gene TRBV11-2; no clear D gene. The CDR3 has 14 amino acids. The germline V gene has CDR1 SGHAT and CDR2 FQNNGV. The CDR3 DNA follows: TGTACCAGCAGCTTAGCTCAGTTCTCCTACGAGCAGTACTTC. Protein product: CTSSLAQFSYEQYF.

V and J are TRBV10-3 and TRBJ2-7, with 8 bases fitting TRBD1. The DNA end is more similar to TRBJ2-5, so the J call may be wrong. Germline loops: CDR1 ENHRY, CDR2 SYGVKD. The CDR3 has 15 amino acids. The chain's CDR3 is CAIRAGRGLLETQYF. The CDR3 DNA reads as TGTGCCATCAGAGCGGGCAGGGGGCTTCTCGAGACCCAGTACTTC.

The gene calls are TRBV4-1 and TRBJ2-1; the D gene could be TRBD1 or TRBD2 (6 bases each). The CDR3 has 12 residues. V lost 11 bases and J 7 bases, leaving 15 bases between the germline ends. Germline CDR1 and CDR2: MGHRA and YSYEKL. CDR3 amino acids: CARTGGVNEQFF. CDR3 DNA: TGCGCCCGTACCGGGGGCGTTAATGAGCAGTTCTTC.

This clonotype has more than one count but fewer than ten. V gene TRBV15 combines with J gene TRBJ2-6, with a weak D call TRBD1 (5 bases). The CDR3 loop spans 18 amino acids. V lost 5 bases to trimming and J lost 0 bases, with 17 bases between them. Germline V CDR1 and CDR2: LNHNV, YYDKDF (reference sequence). DNA for the CDR3: TGTGCCACCAGCGGCCCAACAGGAACCCCCTCTGGGGCCAACGTCCTGACTTTC. It translates to CATSGPTGTPSGANVLTF.

On this clonotype: This may be a read error: a much more frequent sequence differs by one nucleotide. The chain joins TRBV20-1 to TRBJ1-2, with D possibly being TRBD1 (5 bases). Trimming stripped 8 bases from V and 4 bases from J, with 20 bases between. The length of the CDR3 is 14 residues. CDR1 is DFQATT and CDR2 is SNEGSKA in the germline V gene (reference sequence). The CDR3 bases are TGCAGTACTACCGTCCAGGGAGTCCTCTATGGCTACACCTTC. As protein: CSTTVQGVLYGYTF.

The chain couples TRBV20-1 to TRBJ2-1, with 8 bases that match TRBD2. This CDR3 is built from 15 residues. In germline, CDR1 is DFQATT, CDR2 SNEGSKA (reference sequence). Unmatched junction bases numbered 8, after V lost 2 bases and J lost 5 bases. In DNA, the CDR3 is TGCAGTGCTAGAAGGGTAGCGGGAACGGACAATGAGCAGTTCTTC. This codes for CSARRVAGTDNEQFF.

CDR3 sequence (DNA): TGTGCCATCAAGGAGACGGAGAATTCACCCCTCCACTTT. Protein sequence: CAIKETENSPLHF. The chain recombines TRBV10-3 with TRBJ1-6, with no clear D. CDR3 length equals 13 residues. Per germline, CDR1 ENHRY and CDR2 SYGVKD. Trimming cost V 7 bases and J 7 bases, with 11 bases left between them.

The CDR3 DNA is TGTGCCACCAGTGCCCAGGGAAGCTCCTACAATGAGCAGTTCTTC. Translated: CATSAQGSSYNEQFF. The rearrangement uses TRBV24-1 and TRBJ2-1, with D possibly TRBD1 on 5 matching bases. Per the germline V gene, CDR1 is KGHDR and CDR2 is SFDVKD. The CDR3 spans 15 residues. V gave up 5 bases and J gave up 0 bases, with 10 bases separating them.

The V and J genes are TRBV5-5 and TRBJ1-5; D gene unclear. Germline V CDR1 and CDR2: SGHKS, YYEKEE (reference sequence). This CDR3 is built from 15 residues. V was cut by 4 bases and J by 5 bases, with 16 bases left in between. In nucleotides, the CDR3 is TGTGCCAGCAGCCCCCACCTGGACCTTCATCAGCCCCAGCATTTT. It yields the protein CASSPHLDLHQPQHF.

This chain connects TRBV7-9 to TRBJ2-6, with no clear D. With 5 bases removed from V and 7 bases from J, the gap between germline ends came to 12 bases. The CDR3 is 14 amino acids. CDR1 is SEHNR and CDR2 is FQNEAQ in the germline V gene (reference sequence). The CDR3 DNA reads TGTGCCAGCAGCGGGCAGGTCCTAGCCAACGTCCTGACTTTC. Its translation: CASSGQVLANVLTF.

The rearrangement links TRBV20-1 to TRBJ2-7, with a tentative D call TRBD2 (6 bases). Germline loops: CDR1 DFQATT, CDR2 SNEGSKA (reference sequence). V lost 8 bases to trimming and J lost 6 bases, with 17 bases between them. The CDR3 extends over 12 amino acids. CDR3 amino acids: CSPAGPTPEQYF. The CDR3 coding sequence is TGCAGTCCCGCGGGACCCACCCCCGAGCAGTACTTC.

The V call is TRBV5-1, the J call TRBJ1-4, with a tentative D call TRBD1 (5 bases). This CDR3 has 16 residues. V gave up 4 bases and J gave up 7 bases, with 20 bases separating them. The germline V gene encodes CDR1 SGHRS and CDR2 YFSETQ. The CDR3 DNA is TGCGCCAGCAGCCCTGGAGGAGGGCAGGGCGGTGAAAAACTGTTTTTT. This codes for CASSPGGGQGGEKLFF.

The chain employs TRBV29-1 and TRBJ1-4; D unresolved. V lost 0 bases and J 5 bases, leaving 13 bases between the germline ends. CDR1 and CDR2 (germline): SQVTM, ANQGSEA. The length of the CDR3 is 15 residues. CDR3 loop: CSVEDSGEGNEKLFF. For the CDR3, the DNA is TGCAGCGTTGAAGATAGTGGGGAAGGGAATGAAAAACTGTTTTTT.

This clonotype was seen more than once but under ten times. CDR3 sequence reads: CASSGQGGTYNEQFF. CDR3 nucleotide sequence: TGTGCCAGCAGCGGACAGGGGGGGACCTACAATGAGCAGTTCTTC. V is TRBV9 and J is TRBJ2-1; TRBD1 agrees at 9 bases. Germline V gene lookup returns CDR1 SGDLS and CDR2 YYNGEE. V shed 3 bases, J shed 2 bases, and the junction held 3 bases outside the gene matches. The CDR3 is 15 residues long.

This clonotype has a handful of counts. The chain links TRBV7-2 to TRBJ1-1, with TRBD1 as a possible D gene (6 bases). This CDR3 is 15 amino acids long. Trimming removed 4 bases at V and 5 bases at J, with 17 bases between. In germline, CDR1 is SGHTA, CDR2 FQGNSA. CDR3 sequence: CASSSTRGGWTEAFF. CDR3 sequence (DNA): TGTGCCAGCAGCTCAACTAGGGGGGGTTGGACTGAAGCTTTCTTT.

In this sample, this clonotype turned up a few times. This rearrangement joins TRBV20-1 to TRBJ2-2; 11 positions agree with TRBD2. This CDR3 is built from 15 residues. Germline V gene lookup returns CDR1 DFQATT and CDR2 SNEGSKA (reference sequence). Unmatched junction bases numbered 6, after V lost 6 bases and J lost 3 bases. The CDR3 loop is CSADPLAGDTGELFF. CDR3 DNA sequence: TGCAGTGCCGATCCACTAGCGGGGGACACCGGGGAGCTGTTTTTT.

In its sample, this clonotype was seen a few times. The V gene is TRBV20-1, the J gene TRBJ2-4; 13 bases match TRBD2. The DNA end is a closer match to TRBJ2-7, so the J assignment may be wrong. The CDR3 contains 14 residues. Germline lookup yields CDR1 DFQATT and CDR2 SNEGSKA (reference sequence). The CDR3 loop is CSAGTSGTNYEQYF. CDR3 DNA: TGCAGTGCGGGGACTAGCGGGACAAACTACGAGCAGTACTTC.

This clonotype occurred a few times. DNA for the CDR3: TGTGCCAGCAGCCTCATCCCCGGGACCGGGAATGCTGGAGGCTACACCTTC. It encodes CASSLIPGTGNAGGYTF. The chain has TRBV9 and TRBJ1-2; D might be TRBD1 (5 bases). Trimming took 4 bases from V and 8 from J, leaving 27 bases between them. The CDR3 has 17 residues. The germline CDR1 and CDR2 sequences are SGDLS and YYNGEE.

V gene TRBV5-1 combines with J gene TRBJ1-5; a possible D gene is TRBD1 (5 bases). Trimming cost V 0 bases and J 7 bases, with 11 bases left between them. This CDR3 has 14 residues. CDR1 SGHRS and CDR2 YFSETQ come from the germline V gene. The CDR3, as DNA: TGCGCCAGCAGCTTGGGGCCAGGGACCCAGCCCCAGCATTTT. Its protein product is CASSLGPGTQPQHF.

J is TRBJ1-2 and V is TRBV6-5, with a tentative D call TRBD1 (5 bases). The CDR3 runs to 14 residues. CDR1 is MNHEY and CDR2 is SVGAGI in the germline V gene. The V gene lost 5 bases and the J gene lost 4 bases, with 14 bases spanning the gap. Here the CDR3 reads CASSPGTQVYGYTF. CDR3 sequence (DNA): TGTGCCAGCAGTCCCGGGACGCAGGTCTATGGCTACACCTTC.

The rearrangement links TRBV20-1 to TRBJ2-2, with D maybe TRBD2 (5 bases). The CDR3 runs 13 residues. Trimming removed 8 bases from V and 1 base from J, with 11 bases in between. Germline lookup yields CDR1 DFQATT and CDR2 SNEGSKA (reference sequence). CDR3 protein: CSPMSGNTGELFF. The CDR3 DNA sequence: TGCAGTCCTATGAGCGGGAACACCGGGGAGCTGTTTTTT.

V usage is TRBV28 and J usage is TRBJ2-7, with a possible D match to TRBD1 (7 bases). V lost 5 bases and J lost 2, with 16 bases in between. The CDR3 loop spans 15 amino acids. Germline V CDR1 and CDR2: MDHEN, SYDVKM. The CDR3 bases are TGTGCCAGCAGTCTTGGACAGGAGGGCACCTACGAGCAGTACTTC. Translated, it gives CASSLGQEGTYEQYF.

This clonotype has more than one count but fewer than ten. V usage is TRBV7-9 and J usage is TRBJ1-1; TRBD1 matches at 8 bases. V shed 5 bases and J 10 bases; nucleotides not matched to a gene: 3. CDR1 is SEHNR, CDR2 FQNEAQ, per germline (reference sequence). This CDR3 spans 11 amino acids. Here the CDR3 DNA reads TGTGCCAGCAGCCCGGGACAGGTAGCTTTCTTT. Residues: CASSPGQVAFF. The whole variable domain, filled in from reference TRBV7-9 and TRBJ1-1, reads DTGVSQNPRHKITKRGQNVTFRCDPISEHNRLYWYRQTLGQGPEFLTYFQNEAQLEKSRLLSDRFSAERPKGSFSTLEIQRTEQGDSAMYLCASSPGQVAFFGQGTRLTVV.